The rows below give T cell receptor beta chains drawn from one sample of a study of blood T cells in healthy people across ages. TCRdb processed the 5' RACE reads anew with MiXCR; each CDR3 protein has one entry. The top ten clones hold 3% to 4.5% of a sample with some 560,000 distinct CDR3 sequences, about 26% of them seen once. The data also belong to a second study, concerning T cells of mothers and their children.

Material for sequencing was blood. The receptors were sampled from a boy younger than 10 in good health. Each CDR3 is given with its conserved first and last residue. A D gene is named only where the DNA matches it firmly. Clone size is not always given. Where it is, it says once, few, many or a class for expanded clones.

clone_size: NA; d_call: NA; v_call: TRBV6-5; j_call: TRBJ2-7; cdr3_aa: CAIGGLYEQYF; cdr3_nt: TGTGCCATCGGGGGGCTGTACGAGCAGTACTTC
clone_size: few; d_call: NA; v_call: TRBV4-1; j_call: TRBJ1-2; cdr3_aa: CASSQALTSSTDGYTF; cdr3_nt: TGCGCCAGCAGCCAAGCTTTGACATCCTCTACTGATGGCTACACCTTC
clone_size: NA; d_call: NA; v_call: TRBV20-1; j_call: TRBJ1-2; cdr3_aa: CSVGSPSGYGYTF; cdr3_nt: TGCAGTGTGGGCAGCCCCTCGGGCTATGGCTACACCTTC
clone_size: few; d_call: NA; v_call: TRBV12-5; j_call: TRBJ2-5; cdr3_aa: CASARLRGAAETQYF; cdr3_nt: TGTGCTAGTGCCCGATTACGGGGAGCAGCGGAGACCCAGTACTTC
clone_size: few; d_call: TRBD1; v_call: TRBV20-1; j_call: TRBJ2-5; cdr3_aa: CSATAPGTASFF; cdr3_nt: TGCAGTGCTACAGCACCCGGGACAGCATCTTTCTTC
clone_size: NA; d_call: NA; v_call: TRBV14; j_call: TRBJ2-5; cdr3_aa: CASSQAPMLGGRKETQYF; cdr3_nt: TGTGCCAGCAGCCAAGCTCCAATGCTAGGAGGAAGGAAAGAGACCCAGTACTTC
clone_size: many; d_call: NA; v_call: TRBV9; j_call: TRBJ2-5; cdr3_aa: CASSSGTVQETQYF; cdr3_nt: TGTGCCAGCAGTTCTGGGACGGTACAAGAGACCCAGTACTTC
clone_size: NA; d_call: TRBD1; v_call: TRBV27; j_call: TRBJ2-7; cdr3_aa: CASSLDRGTFEEQYF; cdr3_nt: TGTGCCAGCAGTTTAGACAGGGGGACTTTCGAGGAGCAGTACTTC
clone_size: few; d_call: NA; v_call: TRBV3-1; j_call: TRBJ1-1; cdr3_aa: CASSESGRMNTEAFF; cdr3_nt: TGTGCCAGCAGCGAAAGCGGGCGGATGAACACTGAAGCTTTCTTT
clone_size: NA; d_call: TRBD1; v_call: TRBV5-5; j_call: TRBJ1-4; cdr3_aa: CASSFRQGGHEKLFF; cdr3_nt: TGTGCCAGCAGCTTCCGTCAGGGGGGACATGAAAAACTGTTTTTT
clone_size: few; d_call: NA; v_call: TRBV6-2/TRBV6-3; j_call: TRBJ2-7; cdr3_aa: CASSSPDGSYEQYF; cdr3_nt: TGTGCCAGCAGTTCCCCGGACGGATCCTACGAGCAGTACTTC
clone_size: once; d_call: TRBD1; v_call: TRBV13; j_call: TRBJ1-2; cdr3_aa: CASTWGTGGPSYGYTF; cdr3_nt: TGTGCCAGCACCTGGGGTACAGGGGGCCCTAGCTATGGCTACACCTTC
clone_size: NA; d_call: TRBD1; v_call: TRBV7-2; j_call: TRBJ2-2; cdr3_aa: CAIDRGDTGELFF; cdr3_nt: TGTGCCATAGACAGGGGAGACACCGGGGAGCTGTTTTTT
clone_size: NA; d_call: NA; v_call: TRBV11-2; j_call: TRBJ2-5; cdr3_aa: CASKAFGNQETQYF; cdr3_nt: TGTGCCAGCAAGGCCTTTGGAAACCAAGAGACCCAGTACTTC
clone_size: few; d_call: NA; v_call: TRBV12-3/TRBV12-4; j_call: TRBJ1-1; cdr3_aa: CASSLPGYTEAFF; cdr3_nt: TGTGCCAGCAGTTTGCCAGGGTACACTGAAGCTTTCTTT
clone_size: few; d_call: NA; v_call: TRBV23-1; j_call: TRBJ1-5; cdr3_aa: CASSQFPGLRQPQHF; cdr3_nt: TGCGCCAGCAGTCAATTCCCAGGGCTCAGACAGCCCCAGCATTTT
clone_size: NA; d_call: NA; v_call: TRBV12-5; j_call: TRBJ2-7; cdr3_aa: CASGTWIYEQYF; cdr3_nt: TGTGCTAGTGGGACCTGGATCTACGAGCAGTACTTC
clone_size: NA; d_call: TRBD1; v_call: TRBV29-1; j_call: TRBJ2-7; cdr3_aa: CSVATGQMGSYEQYF; cdr3_nt: TGCAGCGTAGCAACGGGACAGATGGGATCCTACGAGCAGTACTTC
clone_size: NA; d_call: NA; v_call: TRBV7-6; j_call: TRBJ2-1; cdr3_aa: CASSLVSLIAYGNEQFF; cdr3_nt: TGTGCCAGCAGCTTAGTCTCTTTAATAGCGTATGGGAATGAGCAGTTCTTC
clone_size: few; d_call: NA; v_call: TRBV2; j_call: TRBJ2-5; cdr3_aa: CASSDTETQYF; cdr3_nt: TGTGCCAGCAGTGACACCGAGACCCAGTACTTC
clone_size: NA; d_call: TRBD1; v_call: TRBV20-1; j_call: TRBJ1-2; cdr3_aa: CSALLSGTVTSNYGYTF; cdr3_nt: TGCAGTGCTCTTCTATCCGGGACAGTTACATCCAACTATGGCTACACCTTC
clone_size: NA; d_call: NA; v_call: TRBV7-2; j_call: TRBJ2-7; cdr3_aa: CASSPGAPLEQYF; cdr3_nt: TGTGCCAGCAGCCCGGGAGCCCCTCTCGAGCAGTACTTC
clone_size: NA; d_call: NA; v_call: TRBV12-3/TRBV12-4; j_call: TRBJ1-5; cdr3_aa: CASSFGSLGSNQPQHF; cdr3_nt: TGTGCCAGCAGTTTTGGGTCCCTGGGGAGCAATCAGCCCCAGCATTTT
clone_size: NA; d_call: NA; v_call: TRBV7-9; j_call: TRBJ2-6; cdr3_aa: CASSPTTGSGANVLTF; cdr3_nt: TGTGCCAGCAGCCCGACGACAGGCTCTGGGGCCAACGTCCTGACTTTC
clone_size: few; d_call: NA; v_call: TRBV7-9; j_call: TRBJ2-3; cdr3_aa: CASSQDSLDTQYF; cdr3_nt: TGTGCCAGCAGCCAAGACTCCTTGGATACGCAGTATTTT
clone_size: NA; d_call: NA; v_call: TRBV7-9; j_call: TRBJ2-5; cdr3_aa: CASSTGTGLGETQYF; cdr3_nt: TGTGCCAGCAGCACCGGGACTGGCTTGGGGGAGACCCAGTACTTC
clone_size: NA; d_call: NA; v_call: TRBV7-9; j_call: TRBJ2-3; cdr3_aa: CASSLRRGSDTQYF; cdr3_nt: TGTGCCAGCAGCCTAAGACGGGGGTCAGATACGCAGTATTTT
clone_size: few; d_call: NA; v_call: TRBV25-1; j_call: TRBJ2-3; cdr3_aa: CASSESIYTQYF; cdr3_nt: TGTGCCAGCAGTGAATCCATCTATACGCAGTATTTT
clone_size: NA; d_call: NA; v_call: TRBV3-1; j_call: TRBJ1-1; cdr3_aa: CASSQVGLYEEAFF; cdr3_nt: TGTGCCAGCAGCCAAGTCGGTCTATACGAAGAAGCTTTCTTT
clone_size: NA; d_call: NA; v_call: TRBV5-5; j_call: TRBJ2-2; cdr3_aa: CASSPLAGTIGTGEPFF; cdr3_nt: TGTGCCAGCAGCCCCCTTGCCGGGACAATAGGAACCGGGGAGCCGTTTTTT
clone_size: NA; d_call: NA; v_call: TRBV5-1; j_call: TRBJ2-6; cdr3_aa: CASSLEGGRGANVLTF; cdr3_nt: TGCGCCAGCAGCTTGGAGGGGGGACGTGGGGCCAACGTCCTGACTTTC
clone_size: NA; d_call: TRBD2; v_call: TRBV7-3; j_call: TRBJ2-3; cdr3_aa: CASSPAGGRTDTQYF; cdr3_nt: TGTGCCAGCAGCCCTGCGGGGGGTAGGACAGATACGCAGTATTTT
clone_size: once; d_call: TRBD1; v_call: TRBV7-9; j_call: TRBJ2-7; cdr3_aa: CASSRGQGILNEQYF; cdr3_nt: TGTGCCAGCAGCAGGGGACAGGGGATTCTCAACGAGCAGTACTTC
clone_size: NA; d_call: TRBD1; v_call: TRBV5-1; j_call: TRBJ2-3; cdr3_aa: CASSLLEQGPSTDTQYF; cdr3_nt: TGCGCCAGCAGCTTATTAGAACAGGGGCCTAGCACAGATACGCAGTATTTT
clone_size: NA; d_call: TRBD1; v_call: TRBV27; j_call: TRBJ2-1; cdr3_aa: CASSFIPGQGSNEQFF; cdr3_nt: TGTGCCAGCAGTTTTATCCCGGGACAGGGATCTAATGAGCAGTTCTTC
clone_size: few; d_call: TRBD2; v_call: TRBV20-1; j_call: TRBJ2-5; cdr3_aa: CSARISGFQETQYF; cdr3_nt: TGCAGTGCTAGAATTAGCGGGTTTCAAGAGACCCAGTACTTC
clone_size: few; d_call: NA; v_call: TRBV5-4; j_call: TRBJ2-7; cdr3_aa: CASSRAGGGYEQYF; cdr3_nt: TGTGCCAGCAGCAGGGCAGGGGGGGGTTACGAGCAGTACTTC
clone_size: NA; d_call: NA; v_call: TRBV6-5; j_call: TRBJ2-3; cdr3_aa: CASSFRPAHLTDTQYF; cdr3_nt: TGTGCCAGCAGTTTCCGACCGGCCCACCTCACAGATACGCAGTATTTT
clone_size: NA; d_call: NA; v_call: TRBV3-1; j_call: TRBJ1-2; cdr3_aa: CASSQPDSNYGYTF; cdr3_nt: TGTGCCAGCAGCCAGCCGGACAGTAACTATGGCTACACCTTC
clone_size: few; d_call: NA; v_call: TRBV3-1; j_call: TRBJ2-6; cdr3_aa: CASSQGYGSSGANVLTF; cdr3_nt: TGTGCCAGCAGCCAAGGTTACGGCTCCTCTGGGGCCAACGTCCTGACTTTC
clone_size: few; d_call: NA; v_call: TRBV10-3; j_call: TRBJ2-7; cdr3_aa: CAITGTEGSYEQYF; cdr3_nt: TGTGCCATCACCGGGACGGAGGGCTCCTACGAGCAGTACTTC
clone_size: few; d_call: TRBD2; v_call: TRBV6-1; j_call: TRBJ2-1; cdr3_aa: CASRGASGRRSNEQFF; cdr3_nt: TGTGCCAGCAGGGGGGCCAGCGGGAGACGGTCGAATGAGCAGTTCTTC
clone_size: few; d_call: NA; v_call: TRBV29-1; j_call: TRBJ2-5; cdr3_aa: CSVALVLKETQYF; cdr3_nt: TGCAGCGTTGCTTTAGTTTTGAAAGAGACCCAGTACTTC
clone_size: NA; d_call: NA; v_call: TRBV11-2; j_call: TRBJ2-2; cdr3_aa: CASSSHFGENTGELFF; cdr3_nt: TGTGCCAGCAGCTCCCACTTTGGAGAGAACACCGGGGAGCTGTTTTTT
clone_size: few; d_call: NA; v_call: TRBV30; j_call: TRBJ1-5; cdr3_aa: CAWSLRASNQPQHF; cdr3_nt: TGTGCCTGGAGTTTAAGGGCTAGCAATCAGCCCCAGCATTTT
clone_size: NA; d_call: TRBD1; v_call: TRBV6-2/TRBV6-3; j_call: TRBJ2-7; cdr3_aa: CASNLRGTDYEQYF; cdr3_nt: TGTGCCAGCAACCTACGAGGGACAGACTACGAGCAGTACTTC
clone_size: few; d_call: NA; v_call: TRBV5-1; j_call: TRBJ2-3; cdr3_aa: CASSLDYGLTDTQYF; cdr3_nt: TGCGCCAGCAGCTTGGATTACGGGTTAACAGATACGCAGTATTTT
clone_size: NA; d_call: NA; v_call: TRBV7-3; j_call: TRBJ2-1; cdr3_aa: CASSLNPGVSYNEQFF; cdr3_nt: TGTGCCAGCAGCTTAAACCCGGGGGTCTCCTACAATGAGCAGTTCTTC
clone_size: few; d_call: NA; v_call: TRBV3-1; j_call: TRBJ2-5; cdr3_aa: CASSKALPGETQYF; cdr3_nt: TGTGCCAGCAGCAAAGCCCTCCCGGGGGAGACCCAGTACTTC
clone_size: NA; d_call: TRBD1; v_call: TRBV7-2; j_call: TRBJ2-7; cdr3_aa: CASSSYRTGSYEQYF; cdr3_nt: TGTGCCAGCAGCTCGTACCGGACAGGATCCTACGAGCAGTACTTC